This T cell receptor beta chain was found in a study of T cell clonotyping in hematopoietic cell transplantation. Study-wide results and limits: No sorting was done, leaving CD4 and CD8 contributions mixed.

This clone was seen once. Antigen specificity is unknown. TCRdb keeps only in-frame clones here, not all; method: immunoSEQ multiplex PCR. The table lists 35,000 to 45,000 clones, 88% of them singletons. This receptor was obtained from a woman in her forties in good health. Some clones in this sample may be carry-over from other donors' samples. Sequences were obtained from peripheral blood mononuclear cells.

CDR3 DNA sequence: TGTGCCAGCAGCCAGCAATGGAGGGGAGGGAACGAGCAGTACTTC. This translates into CASSQQWRGGNEQYF. This rearrangement joins TRBV4-2 to TRBJ2-7; 7 positions match TRBD2. Unmatched junction bases numbered 10, after V lost 3 bases and J lost 5 bases. CDR1 is LGHNA, CDR2 YNFKEQ, per germline. The CDR3 runs to 15 residues.